The 20 T cell receptor beta chains in this list originate from one sample, sequenced in a study of breast tumors, draining lymph nodes, adjacent tissues (dated by TCRdb to the mid-2010s). Library construction relied on multiplex PCR. TCRdb names Illumina HiSeq 2000 as the instrument used. TCRdb reran the public reads through fastp at Q25 and MiXCR, keeping productive beta chains. A single entry per CDR3 protein holds the most common genes and DNA from its merged rows. The sample table records tens of thousands of distinct CDR3 sequences; about 70% of these occur just once. The ten most abundant clones make up about a fifth of the sample. Sequenced input: tumor-adjacent breast tissue. All receptors derive from a female donor with breast cancer. Some clones in this sample may be carry-over from other donors' samples.

In this sample, this clonotype turned up once. The genes are TRBV5-1 and TRBJ2-5; a possible D gene is TRBD2 (6 bases). Germline lookup yields CDR1 SGHRS and CDR2 YFSETQ. The V end lost 3 bases, the J end lost 2 bases, and 14 bases lay between the germline ends. The CDR3 runs to 15 residues. The CDR3 bases are TGCGCCAGCAGCTCTTTTGGGGAGGAGCAAGAGACCCAGTACTTC. Translating it yields CASSSFGEEQETQYF.

The rearrangement uses TRBV30 and TRBJ1-5; unclear D gene. Per germline, CDR1 GTSNPN and CDR2 SVGIG (reference sequence). Trimming cost V 4 bases and J 0 bases, with 7 bases left between them. The CDR3 consists of 13 residues. DNA of the CDR3: TGTGCCTGGACCGCCAATAGCAATCAGCCCCAGCATTTT. Translated, it gives CAWTANSNQPQHF.

The rearrangement links TRBV25-1 to TRBJ1-5, with 8 bases matching TRBD1. The CDR3 is made up of 15 amino acids. V shed 4 bases, J shed 3 bases, and the junction held 5 bases outside the gene matches. Germline CDR1 is MGHDK and CDR2 is SYGVNS. The DNA of the CDR3 is TGTGCCAGCAGTGGACAGGGGCCCTACAATCAGCCCCAGCATTTT. Encoded protein: CASSGQGPYNQPQHF.

Note on this clonotype: At one end, the junction sequence differs from germline, possibly due to a read error. This chain uses TRBV24-1 with TRBJ1-6; a possible D gene is TRBD1 (6 bases). This CDR3 has 14 amino acids. Germline loops: CDR1 KGHDR, CDR2 SFDVKD. CDR3 in DNA: TGTGCCACCAGTGAAGGACAGTATAATTCACCCCCCCACTTT. Its protein product is CATSEGQYNSPPHF.

Sample share makes this clonotype medium-sized. V usage is TRBV7-3 and J usage is TRBJ2-3, with D possibly being TRBD1 or TRBD2 (5 bases each). The V and J ends lost 5 bases and 3 bases respectively, with 24 bases between them. This CDR3 has 18 residues. Germline V gene lookup returns CDR1 SGHTA and CDR2 FQGTGA. CDR3 region: CASSPRGVGDSLTDTQYF. The CDR3 DNA follows: TGTGCCAGCAGCCCGAGGGGCGTAGGGGATTCCCTAACAGATACGCAGTATTTT.

This clonotype was seen at least ten times. The chain combines TRBV6-6 with TRBJ1-5; TRBD1 might be the D (6 bases). Germline V gives CDR1 MNHNY, CDR2 SVGAGI (reference sequence). Trimming shortened V by 4 bases and J by 2 bases, and 12 bases separated the two germline ends. The CDR3 contains 15 residues. CDR3 nucleotide sequence: TGTGCCAGCAGTTCACCCAGGGGAGGCAATCAGCCCCAGCATTTT. The encoded protein is CASSSPRGGNQPQHF.

This clonotype came up many times. V and J are TRBV6-2 or TRBV6-3 and TRBJ2-5, with D hard to call. This CDR3 contains 12 residues. The germline CDR1 and CDR2 sequences are MNHEY and SVGEGT. V dropped 5 bases and J dropped 3 bases, with 7 bases sitting between them. The CDR3 DNA sequence: TGTGCCAGCAGTCCCACAGAAGAGACCCAGTACTTC. This codes for CASSPTEETQYF.

The rearrangement joins TRBV7-3 to TRBJ1-6; 9 nucleotides align to TRBD1. CDR3 length: 13 residues. Germline V gives CDR1 SGHTA, CDR2 FQGTGA. V dropped 5 bases and J dropped 15; count of bases not matched to a gene: 8. The CDR3 DNA sequence: TGTGCCAGCAGCGTACGACAGGGGGGCCGCCTCCACTTT. This gives the protein CASSVRQGGRLHF.

The chain carries TRBV6-5 and TRBJ2-2; 9 bases map to TRBD1. Germline V gene lookup returns CDR1 MNHEY and CDR2 SVGAGI. V gave up 5 bases and J gave up 7 bases; unmatched junction bases: 2. CDR3 length equals 13 residues. The CDR3 region is CASSGDRVGELFF. As DNA, the CDR3 is TGTGCCAGCAGTGGGGACAGGGTCGGGGAGCTGTTTTTT.

The V call is TRBV29-1, the J call TRBJ1-4, with 9 bases matching TRBD1. V lost 3 bases, J lost 8 bases, and 13 bases stayed unmatched. This CDR3 has 16 residues. Looked up from germline, CDR1 is SQVTM and CDR2 is ANQGSEA. This CDR3 is CSVDSGYGTGLEKLFF. Here the CDR3 DNA reads TGCAGCGTTGATAGCGGGTACGGGACAGGGCTGGAAAAACTGTTTTTT.

The chain recombines TRBV29-1 with TRBJ1-4; TRBD1 matches at 7 bases. Germline V gene lookup returns CDR1 SQVTM and CDR2 ANQGSEA. The trim removed 8 bases at V and 5 bases at J, leaving 8 bases unmatched. The CDR3 has 13 residues. In DNA form, the CDR3 reads TGCAGCATAAAGGGGGCTTCGAATGAAAAACTGTTTTTT. Translating it yields CSIKGASNEKLFF.

The chain couples TRBV15 to TRBJ1-5; D remains unclear. Germline V CDR1 and CDR2: LNHNV, YYDKDF (reference sequence). There are 12 residues in the CDR3. Trimming shortened V by 0 bases and J by 9 bases, and 6 bases separated the two germline ends. The CDR3 sequence is CATSRDRLPQHF. CDR3 DNA: TGTGCCACCAGCAGAGATCGTCTGCCCCAGCATTTT.

V and J are TRBV7-2 and TRBJ1-4; unclear D gene. Per the germline V gene, CDR1 is SGHTA and CDR2 is FQGNSA. The CDR3 is made up of 15 amino acids. Trimming removed 3 bases from V and 3 bases from J, with 11 bases in between. The CDR3 region has the DNA TGTGCCAGCAGCTTGCAGGCCGGGGCTAATGAAAAACTGTTTTTT. It encodes CASSLQAGANEKLFF.

This clonotype was recorded once. The rearrangement uses TRBV19 and TRBJ2-5; 14 bases line up with TRBD2. CDR1 is LNHDA and CDR2 is SQIVND in the germline V gene (reference sequence). The CDR3 contains 15 residues. The junction had 1 base not matched to a gene; V was cut back by 3 bases and J by 4 bases. The CDR3 DNA sequence: TGTGCCAGTAGTATTGGACTAGCGGGGGGAGAGACCCAGTACTTC. This sequence encodes CASSIGLAGGETQYF.

The chain links TRBV20-1 to TRBJ2-5, with D tentatively TRBD2 (6 bases). This CDR3 contains 11 residues. Germline CDR1 DFQATT, CDR2 SNEGSKA (reference sequence). DNA of the CDR3: TGCAGCACGACTAGGTTGGAGACCCAGTACTTC. Amino acids: CSTTRLETQYF.

The chain links TRBV5-8 to TRBJ2-2; D may be TRBD1 (6 bases). This CDR3 has 13 residues. Per the germline V gene, CDR1 is SGHTS and CDR2 is YDEGEE. V lost 4 bases and J lost 6, with 10 bases in between. The CDR3 reads CASSIRGAGELFF. CDR3 coding DNA: TGTGCCAGCAGCATCAGGGGAGCCGGGGAGCTGTTTTTT. Full variable domain (remainder filled in from reference TRBV5-8 and TRBJ2-2): EAGVTQSPTHLIKTRGQQATLRCSPISGHTSVYWYQQALGLGLQFLLWYDEGEERNRGNFPPRFSGRQFPNYSSELNVNALELEDSALYLCASSIRGAGELFFGEGSRLTVL.

This clonotype is categorized as medium-sized. This chain links TRBV7-2 with TRBJ2-1; 11 positions agree with TRBD2. Germline-derived CDR1 and CDR2 are SGHTA and FQGNSA. This CDR3 is 16 amino acids long. The J segment lost 4 bases and the V segment lost 1 base, leaving 3 bases of the junction unmatched. The CDR3: CASSLVGTSGYNEQFF. DNA of the CDR3: TGTGCCAGCAGCTTAGTGGGGACTAGCGGATACAATGAGCAGTTCTTC.

CDR3 loop: CASSLAGETQYF. In nucleotides, the CDR3 is TGTGCCAGCAGCTTGGCAGGCGAGACCCAGTACTTC. V is TRBV5-4 and J is TRBJ2-5; D is ambiguous. The CDR3 is 12 residues long. The germline V and J ends were trimmed by 0 bases and 5 bases, with 5 bases remaining between them. Germline V gene sequence: CDR1 SGHNT, CDR2 YYREEE (reference sequence).

This clonotype has just a few counts. The rearrangement links TRBV20-1 to TRBJ2-7; D not resolved. Trimming stripped 1 base from V and 3 bases from J, with 13 bases between. This CDR3 is 14 amino acids long. Germline V gene sequence: CDR1 DFQATT, CDR2 SNEGSKA (reference sequence). CDR3 sequence (DNA): TGCAGTGCTAGAGTGGCAGTATCCCTCTACGAGCAGTACTTC. Residues: CSARVAVSLYEQYF.

The J gene is TRBJ2-3, the V gene TRBV7-9; no clear D gene. CDR3 length equals 12 residues. V was shortened by 5 bases and J by 4 bases, with 7 bases between the two germline ends. Germline assignment: CDR1 SEHNR and CDR2 FQNEAQ (reference sequence). The CDR3 region is CASSLAADTQYF. CDR3 in DNA: TGTGCCAGCAGCCTTGCAGCAGATACGCAGTATTTT.